This TCR beta chain was profiled in a study of CD8+ T cells in alopecia areata. Notes on the study in general: Possibly because of HLA-related factors, TCR sharing was less clear across patients than in mice. For lesional scalp, especially alopecia totalis/universalis, clonality was higher than in normal scalp. Tofacitinib yielded significantly lower scalp clonality and fewer expanded CD8+ clones among the top 100.

As for this clone: The antigen is unknown.

cDNA prepared by RNA extraction and subsequent reverse transcription served as the template for sequencing. Profiled with immunoSEQ multiplex PCR; TCRdb holds only in-frame clones, not every one. Found here are 95,000 to 150,000 clones, under 65% of them singletons; the top ten hold 4.5% to 6%. The treatment was: oral pan-JAK inhibitor, 5-10 mg twice daily. The length of the CDR3 is 12 residues. Trimming pared 7 bases from V and 0 bases from J, leaving 8 bases between. Germline V lookup: CDR1 SQVTM, CDR2 ANQGSEA. The source is a human donor with alopecia areata. This chain links TRBV29-1 with TRBJ2-3; D uncertain. The sequenced sample was CD4+ T cells sorted from blood, obtained at week 4, from a patient treated with tofacitinib. CDR3 residues: CSGSTSTDTQYF. CDR3 sequence (DNA): TGCAGCGGTTCCACTAGCACAGATACGCAGTATTTT.